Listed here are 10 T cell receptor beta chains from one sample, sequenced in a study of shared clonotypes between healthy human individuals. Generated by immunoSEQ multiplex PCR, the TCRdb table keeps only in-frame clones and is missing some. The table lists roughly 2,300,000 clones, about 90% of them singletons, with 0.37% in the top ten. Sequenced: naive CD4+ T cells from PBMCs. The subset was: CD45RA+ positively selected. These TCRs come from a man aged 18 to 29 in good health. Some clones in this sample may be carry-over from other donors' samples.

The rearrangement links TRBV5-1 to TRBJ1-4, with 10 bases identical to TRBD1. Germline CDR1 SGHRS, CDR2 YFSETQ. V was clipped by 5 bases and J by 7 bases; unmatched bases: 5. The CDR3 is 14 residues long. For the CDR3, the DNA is TGCGCCAGCAGAGCCGGGACAGGGGCTGAAAAACTGTTTTTT. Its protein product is CASRAGTGAEKLFF.

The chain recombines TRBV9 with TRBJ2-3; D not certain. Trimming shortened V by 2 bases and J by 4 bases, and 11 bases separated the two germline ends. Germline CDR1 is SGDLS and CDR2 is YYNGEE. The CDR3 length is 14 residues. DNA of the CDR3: TGTGCCAGCAGCGTTCAATTGTCGGCAGATACGCAGTATTTT. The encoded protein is CASSVQLSADTQYF.

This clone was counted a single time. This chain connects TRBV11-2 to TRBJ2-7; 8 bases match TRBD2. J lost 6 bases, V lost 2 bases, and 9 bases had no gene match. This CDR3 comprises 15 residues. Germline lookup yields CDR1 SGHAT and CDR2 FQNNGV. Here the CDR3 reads CASSLPPGRAGEQYF. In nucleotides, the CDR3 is TGTGCCAGCAGCTTACCTCCCGGGAGGGCAGGCGAGCAGTACTTC.

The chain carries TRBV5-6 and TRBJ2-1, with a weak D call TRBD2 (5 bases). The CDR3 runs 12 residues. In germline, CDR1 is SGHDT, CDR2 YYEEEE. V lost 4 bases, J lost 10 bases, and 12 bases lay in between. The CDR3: CASSPFSGEQFF. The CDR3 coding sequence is TGTGCCAGCAGCCCTTTCTCGGGGGAGCAGTTCTTC.

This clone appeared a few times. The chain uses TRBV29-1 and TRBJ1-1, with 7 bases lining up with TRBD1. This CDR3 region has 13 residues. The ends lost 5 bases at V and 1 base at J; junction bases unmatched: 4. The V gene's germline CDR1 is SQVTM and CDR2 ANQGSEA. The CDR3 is CSVTGDPNTEAFF. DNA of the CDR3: TGCAGCGTTACAGGGGACCCGAACACTGAAGCTTTCTTT.

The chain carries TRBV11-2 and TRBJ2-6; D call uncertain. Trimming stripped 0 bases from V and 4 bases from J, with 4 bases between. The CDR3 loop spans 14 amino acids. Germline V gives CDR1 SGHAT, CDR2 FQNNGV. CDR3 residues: CASSLEKGANVLTF. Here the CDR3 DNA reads TGTGCCAGCAGCTTAGAAAAGGGGGCCAACGTCCTGACTTTC.

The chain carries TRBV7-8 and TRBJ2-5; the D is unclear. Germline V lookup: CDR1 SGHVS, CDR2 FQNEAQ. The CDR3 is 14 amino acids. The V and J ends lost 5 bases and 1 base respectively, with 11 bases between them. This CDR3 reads CASSGRGSQETQYF. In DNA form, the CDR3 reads TGTGCCAGCAGCGGCCGTGGCAGCCAAGAGACCCAGTACTTC.

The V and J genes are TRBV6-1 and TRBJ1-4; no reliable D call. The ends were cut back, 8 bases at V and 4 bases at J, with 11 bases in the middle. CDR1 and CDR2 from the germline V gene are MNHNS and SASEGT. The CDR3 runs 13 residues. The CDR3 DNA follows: TGTGCCAGCCGCCGGGCCTATAATGAAAAACTGTTTTTT. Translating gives CASRRAYNEKLFF.

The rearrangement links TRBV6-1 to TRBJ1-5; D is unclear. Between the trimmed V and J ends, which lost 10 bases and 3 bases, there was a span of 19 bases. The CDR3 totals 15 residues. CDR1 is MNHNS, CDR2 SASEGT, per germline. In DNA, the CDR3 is TGTGCCACAGAACGCCCCCGGGCGAACAATCAGCCCCAGCATTTT. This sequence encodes CATERPRANNQPQHF.

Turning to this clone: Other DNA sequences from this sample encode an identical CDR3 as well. The chain's CDR3 is CASSPLAVYGYTF. The CDR3 nucleotides are TGTGCCAGCTCACCACTGGCAGTCTATGGCTACACCTTC. The chain recombines TRBV18 with TRBJ1-2; D is uncertain. In germline, CDR1 is KGHSH, CDR2 LQKENI. The CDR3 loop spans 13 amino acids. V was clipped by 1 base and J by 4 bases, with 7 bases between them.